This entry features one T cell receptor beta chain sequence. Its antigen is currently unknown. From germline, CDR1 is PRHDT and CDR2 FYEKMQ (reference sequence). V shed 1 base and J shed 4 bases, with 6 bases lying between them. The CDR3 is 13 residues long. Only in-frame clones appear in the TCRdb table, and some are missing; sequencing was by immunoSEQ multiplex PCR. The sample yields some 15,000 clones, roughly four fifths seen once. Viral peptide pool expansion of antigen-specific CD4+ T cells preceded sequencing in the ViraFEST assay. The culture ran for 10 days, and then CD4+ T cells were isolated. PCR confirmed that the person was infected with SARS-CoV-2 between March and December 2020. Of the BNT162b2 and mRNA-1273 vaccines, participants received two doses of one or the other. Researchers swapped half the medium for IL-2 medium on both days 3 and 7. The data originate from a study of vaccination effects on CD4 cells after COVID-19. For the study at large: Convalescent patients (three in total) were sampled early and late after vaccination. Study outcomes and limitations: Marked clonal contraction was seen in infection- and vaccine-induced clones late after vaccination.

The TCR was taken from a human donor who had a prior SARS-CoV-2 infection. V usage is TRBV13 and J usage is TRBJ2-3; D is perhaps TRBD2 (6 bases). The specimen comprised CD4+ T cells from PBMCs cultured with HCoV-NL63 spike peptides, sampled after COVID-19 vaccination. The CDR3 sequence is CASSLAGADTQYF. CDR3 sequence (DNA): TGTGCCAGCAGCTTAGCGGGAGCAGATACGCAGTATTTT. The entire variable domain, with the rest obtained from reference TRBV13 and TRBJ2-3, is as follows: AAGVIQSPRHLIKEKRETATLKCYPIPRHDTVYWYQQGPGQDPQFLISFYEKMQSDKGSIPDRFSAQQFSDYHSELNMSSLELGDSALYFCASSLAGADTQYFGPGTRLTVL.